The 15 T cell receptor beta chains below all came from one sample that was sequenced in a study of T cell changes during pregnancy in multiple sclerosis. Sequencing was performed with immunoSEQ multiplex PCR; in TCRdb, only in-frame clones are kept and a portion is missing. The repertoire holds 90,000 to 95,000 clones, with 85% to 95% as singletons. The specimen was peripheral blood, collected in the first trimester of pregnancy. All receptors derive from a female donor with multiple sclerosis, enrolled in a pregnancy study.

The chain couples TRBV11-2 to TRBJ2-7, with D unresolved. The ends were cut back, 1 base at V and 0 bases at J, with 10 bases in the middle. The CDR3 spans 15 residues. The germline V gene has CDR1 SGHAT and CDR2 FQNNGV. The CDR3 DNA is TGTGCCAGCAGCTTAGGTAGAGGCCCCTCCTACGAGCAGTACTTC. Its translation: CASSLGRGPSYEQYF.

The chain carries TRBV5-6 and TRBJ1-5; 9 nucleotides line up with TRBD1. J gave up 6 bases and V 4 bases, and 8 bases lay outside the gene matches. Looked up from germline, CDR1 is SGHDT and CDR2 is YYEEEE. This CDR3 has 15 residues. The CDR3 DNA sequence: TGTGCCAGCAGCCTATTCACAGGGGGCGGTCAGCCCCAGCATTTT. It encodes CASSLFTGGGQPQHF.

J is TRBJ2-1 and V is TRBV5-1, with a weak D call TRBD2 (5 bases). The CDR3 sequence is 11 residues long. Trimming took 3 bases from V and 10 from J, leaving 8 bases between them. Per the germline V gene, CDR1 is SGHRS and CDR2 is YFSETQ. This CDR3 is CASSSGVEQFF. The CDR3 DNA sequence: TGCGCCAGCAGCTCCGGGGTAGAGCAGTTCTTC.

The rearrangement joins TRBV29-1 to TRBJ2-5; the match to TRBD2 covers 8 bases. This CDR3 is built from 14 residues. Germline V CDR1 and CDR2: SQVTM, ANQGSEA. V gave up 4 bases and J gave up 5 bases; unmatched junction bases: 9. The CDR3 region is CSVATGGRYETQYF. In DNA form, the CDR3 reads TGCAGCGTTGCGACGGGGGGGCGTTACGAGACCCAGTACTTC.

The chain combines TRBV6-5 with TRBJ2-1, with TRBD2 matching over 9 bases. The CDR3 spans 16 residues. Per germline, CDR1 MNHEY and CDR2 SVGAGI. Trimming at V came to 3 bases and at J to 8 bases, leaving 11 bases not matched to a gene. This CDR3 reads CASSYFGGGANYEQFF. In DNA form, the CDR3 reads TGTGCCAGCAGTTATTTTGGCGGGGGGGCCAACTATGAGCAGTTCTTC.

This chain uses TRBV11-2 with TRBJ1-1, with D possibly being TRBD1 (5 bases). The CDR3 covers 17 residues. Looked up from germline, CDR1 is SGHAT and CDR2 is FQNNGV. V was pared by 1 base and J by 0 bases, with 15 bases between. The CDR3 here is CASSLVRVGLMNTEAFF. CDR3 nucleotide sequence: TGTGCCAGCAGCTTAGTCAGGGTAGGCCTCATGAACACTGAAGCTTTCTTT.

The rearrangement links TRBV29-1 to TRBJ2-7; D call uncertain. The CDR3 contains 12 residues. Trimming shortened V by 4 bases and J by 0 bases, and 7 bases separated the two germline ends. The germline V gene has CDR1 SQVTM and CDR2 ANQGSEA. The CDR3 DNA is TGCAGCGTTGTGAGTATCTCCTACGAGCAGTACTTC. Residues: CSVVSISYEQYF.

This rearrangement joins TRBV5-1 to TRBJ1-4; 10 bases are a match to TRBD1. The CDR3 runs 15 residues. The V and J ends lost 7 bases and 3 bases, in that order; junction bases with no gene match: 6. Germline V CDR1 and CDR2: SGHRS, YFSETQ. The CDR3: CASRDRGLANEKLFF. The CDR3 DNA reads TGCGCCAGCCGGGACAGGGGCCTGGCTAATGAAAAACTGTTTTTT.

The chain couples TRBV9 to TRBJ1-1; 9 bases fit TRBD1. Germline values: CDR1 SGDLS, CDR2 YYNGEE. CDR3 size: 15 residues. The trim removed 0 bases at V and 4 bases at J, leaving 4 bases unmatched. The chain's CDR3 is CASSVDGQGFTEAFF. The CDR3 bases are TGTGCCAGCAGCGTAGATGGACAGGGGTTCACTGAAGCTTTCTTT.

The chain uses TRBV5-1 and TRBJ2-2; D not certain. CDR1 is SGHRS, CDR2 YFSETQ, per germline. The CDR3 totals 15 residues. The V and J ends lost 1 base and 1 base respectively, with 8 bases between them. For the CDR3, the DNA is TGCGCCAGCAGCTTGAACTCCCTGAACACCGGGGAGCTGTTTTTT. Translating gives CASSLNSLNTGELFF.

This chain joins TRBV11-2 and TRBJ2-1; 8 bases line up with TRBD2. Germline CDR1 is SGHAT and CDR2 is FQNNGV. This CDR3 is built from 14 residues. V lost 1 base, J lost 9 bases, and 5 bases stayed unmatched. The CDR3 DNA is TGTGCCAGCAGCTTAGCGGGGGGGGCTGCTGAGCAGTTCTTC. Translating it yields CASSLAGGAAEQFF.

The rearrangement uses TRBV9 and TRBJ1-1, with D maybe TRBD1 (6 bases). The V and J ends lost 3 bases and 3 bases respectively, with 15 bases between them. The germline V gene encodes CDR1 SGDLS and CDR2 YYNGEE. The CDR3 spans 15 residues. The CDR3 sequence is CASSGRTDSYTEAFF. The DNA of the CDR3 is TGTGCCAGCAGCGGACGGACAGACTCTTACACTGAAGCTTTCTTT. Full variable domain (missing parts from reference TRBV9 and TRBJ1-1): DSGVTQTPKHLITATGQRVTLRCSPRSGDLSVYWYQQSLDQGLQFLIQYYNGEERAKGNILERFSAQQFPDLHSELNLSSLELGDSALYFCASSGRTDSYTEAFFGQGTRLTVV.

Only one count was recorded for this clone. This sequence joins TRBV5-4 and TRBJ2-1; 8 bases are a match to TRBD1. Per germline, CDR1 SGHNT and CDR2 YYREEE (reference sequence). V trimming: 2 bases; J trimming: 4 bases; junction bases outside the gene matches: 8. The CDR3 sequence is 16 residues long. CDR3 nucleotides: TGTGCCAGCAGCTTACCCACGGGACAGGTTTACAATGAGCAGTTCTTC. It codes for CASSLPTGQVYNEQFF.

V gene TRBV29-1 combines with J gene TRBJ2-1; 9 nucleotides agree with TRBD2. This CDR3 has 16 residues. CDR1 SQVTM and CDR2 ANQGSEA come from the germline V gene. With V trimmed by 4 bases and J by 0 bases, 7 bases remained unmatched. CDR3 sequence: CSVVGGGESSYNEQFF. DNA for the CDR3: TGCAGCGTTGTTGGCGGGGGGGAAAGCTCCTACAATGAGCAGTTCTTC.

The chain combines TRBV2 with TRBJ1-2; TRBD1 might be the D (5 bases). V was cut by 3 bases and J by 2 bases, with 7 bases left in between. Germline CDR1 SNHLY, CDR2 FYNNEI. The CDR3 sequence is 13 residues long. This chain's CDR3 is CASSDHRNYGYTF. The CDR3 DNA reads TGTGCCAGCAGTGATCACAGGAACTATGGCTACACCTTC.